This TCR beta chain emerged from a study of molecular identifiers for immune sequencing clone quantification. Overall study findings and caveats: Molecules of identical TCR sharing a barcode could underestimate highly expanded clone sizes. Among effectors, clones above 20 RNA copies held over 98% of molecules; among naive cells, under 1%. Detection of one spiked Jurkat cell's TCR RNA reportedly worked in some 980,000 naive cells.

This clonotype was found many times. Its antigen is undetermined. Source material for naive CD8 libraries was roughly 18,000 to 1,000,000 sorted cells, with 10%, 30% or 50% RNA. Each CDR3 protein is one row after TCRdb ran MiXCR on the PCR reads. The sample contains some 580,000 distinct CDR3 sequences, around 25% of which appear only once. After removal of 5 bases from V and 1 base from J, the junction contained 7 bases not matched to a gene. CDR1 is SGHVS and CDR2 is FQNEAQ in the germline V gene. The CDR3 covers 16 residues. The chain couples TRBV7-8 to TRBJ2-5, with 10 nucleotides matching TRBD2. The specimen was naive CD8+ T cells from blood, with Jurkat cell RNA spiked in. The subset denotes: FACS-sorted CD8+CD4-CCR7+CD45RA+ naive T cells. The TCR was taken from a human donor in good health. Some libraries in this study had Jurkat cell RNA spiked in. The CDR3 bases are TGTGCCAGCAGCCACACCGGGACTAGCGTCCAAGAGACCCAGTACTTC. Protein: CASSHTGTSVQETQYF.